The clone carrying this T cell receptor beta chain was detected ten times or more. Its target is unknown. The V gene's germline CDR1 is MDHEN and CDR2 SYDVKM. The CDR3 totals 15 residues. V was trimmed by 5 bases and J by 2 bases, leaving 10 bases between them. The use of a sample-barcoded 5' primer and a J-beta primer mix characterized a second PCR of 7 to 11 cycles. TCRdb independently ran MiXCR on the 5' RACE reads; one entry per CDR3 protein. The sample lists roughly 1,700,000 distinct CDR3 sequences, approximately 30% occurring once. In terms of origin and age, donors were healthy Caucasian individuals from Russia aged about 6 to 90. These data are taken from a study of blood T cells in healthy people across ages. Notes on the study in general: A strong correlation between TCR beta diversity and naive T cell percentage was seen. Lack of knowledge of donor CMV status possibly confounded expanded clonotype changes.

The V and J genes are TRBV28 and TRBJ2-6; tentatively, D is TRBD2 (5 bases). Input material: blood. This sequence originates from a woman younger than 45 in good health. CDR3 residues: CASSAYGAGANVLTF. The CDR3 bases are TGTGCCAGCAGTGCGTACGGGGCTGGGGCCAACGTCCTGACTTTC.